The rows below give T cell receptor beta chains drawn from one sample of a study of CD8+ T cells in alopecia areata. Using immunoSEQ multiplex PCR, the repertoire was profiled, and TCRdb retains in-frame clones only, with some absent. Of 150,000 to 200,000 clones listed, 50% to 70% are singletons. Material: CD4+ T cells sorted from blood, obtained at approximately week 50, from a patient treated with tofacitinib. The receptors originated from a human donor with alopecia areata. Both conserved end residues are trimmed from each CDR3.

V gene | CDR3 length | CDR3 protein
TRBV5-1 | 11 | ASRRDNSYGYT
TRBV29-1 | 10 | SVVGGWETQY
TRBV27 | 11 | ASSFEVGETQY
TRBV29-1 | 10 | SVVWGSYEQY
TRBV30 | 12 | AWREGQFQETQY
TRBV6-6 | 11 | ASSYGRNNEQF
TRBV29-1 | 10 | SVERGTNEQY
TRBV19 | 13 | ASRVTSGGSDTQY
TRBV29-1 | 10 | SAGQPNTEAF
TRBV29-1 | 9 | SAEIGQGAF
TRBV7-3 | 13 | ASSLLAGDTDTQY
TRBV30 | 9 | AWTLRDEAF
TRBV11-3 | 16 | ASSPFQTSGGGVGEQY
TRBV29-1 | 11 | SVTHGKDQPQH
TRBV23-1 | 12 | ASSSGGDLNEQF
TRBV29-1 | 12 | SVSPGTVNTEAF
TRBV5-6 | 11 | ASSWSGNQPQH
TRBV14 | 12 | ASSVREITDTQY
TRBV25-1 | 14 | ASTRIGSGVGETQY
TRBV10-3 | 15 | AISDPEASGGTTRQY
TRBV29-1 | 12 | SVEDRLRNTEAF
TRBV14 | 14 | ASSQGRRWATDTQY
TRBV4-3 | 12 | ASSQDELGHEQY
TRBV6-5 | 12 | ASSSPASPHEQY
TRBV5-6 | 11 | ASSTWMDEKLF
TRBV11-2 | 15 | ASSLTDSRGSADTQY
TRBV7-2 | 11 | ASLPVHLHTQY
TRBV10-2 | 11 | ASRQGINQPQH
TRBV5-1 | 12 | ASSGPQVGETQY
TRBV29-1 | 12 | SVSLGGSDYGYT
TRBV7-8 | 13 | ASSPRKDINSPLH
TRBV7-2 | 12 | ASSDRGRTDTQY
TRBV29-1 | 9 | SVPVPGGAF
TRBV29-1 | 14 | SVEPQGWGSYNEQF
TRBV29-1 | 12 | SVEDLWNTGELF
TRBV25-1 | 13 | ASSESLGVGRGYT
TRBV6-6 | 10 | ASSYSGDTQY
TRBV30 | 10 | ALGAGDEKLF